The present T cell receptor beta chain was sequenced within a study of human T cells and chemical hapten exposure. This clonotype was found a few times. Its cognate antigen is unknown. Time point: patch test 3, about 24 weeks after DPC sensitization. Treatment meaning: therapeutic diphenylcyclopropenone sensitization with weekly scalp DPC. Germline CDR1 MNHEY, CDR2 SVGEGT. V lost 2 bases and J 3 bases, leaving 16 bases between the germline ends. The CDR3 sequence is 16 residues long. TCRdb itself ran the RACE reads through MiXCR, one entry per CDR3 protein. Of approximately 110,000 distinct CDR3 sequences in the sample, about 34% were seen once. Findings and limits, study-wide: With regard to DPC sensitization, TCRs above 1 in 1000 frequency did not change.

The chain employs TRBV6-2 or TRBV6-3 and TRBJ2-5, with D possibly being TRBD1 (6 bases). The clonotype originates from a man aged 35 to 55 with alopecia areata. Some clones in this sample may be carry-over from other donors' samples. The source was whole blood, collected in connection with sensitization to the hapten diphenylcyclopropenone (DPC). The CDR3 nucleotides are TGTGCCAGCAGTTACGGACCCGGACAGTATAAAGAGACCCAGTACTTC. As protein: CASSYGPGQYKETQYF.